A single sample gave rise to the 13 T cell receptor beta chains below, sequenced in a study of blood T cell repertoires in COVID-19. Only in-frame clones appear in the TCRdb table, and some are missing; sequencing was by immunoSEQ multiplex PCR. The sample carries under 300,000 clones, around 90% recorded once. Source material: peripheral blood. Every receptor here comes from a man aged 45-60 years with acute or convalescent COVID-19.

In DNA, the CDR3 is TGTGCCAGCAGCGTAGGGCCGGAGGGAGAGACCCAGTACTTC. Its translation: CASSVGPEGETQYF. This sequence joins TRBV9 and TRBJ2-5; possible D gene TRBD2, 6 bases. Germline V gene lookup returns CDR1 SGDLS and CDR2 YYNGEE. V was pared by 0 bases and J by 4 bases, with 10 bases between. This CDR3 comprises 14 residues. Together with reference TRBV9 and TRBJ2-5, the CDR3 gives the full variable domain: DSGVTQTPKHLITATGQRVTLRCSPRSGDLSVYWYQQSLDQGLQFLIQYYNGEERAKGNILERFSAQQFPDLHSELNLSSLELGDSALYFCASSVGPEGETQYFGPGTRLLVL.

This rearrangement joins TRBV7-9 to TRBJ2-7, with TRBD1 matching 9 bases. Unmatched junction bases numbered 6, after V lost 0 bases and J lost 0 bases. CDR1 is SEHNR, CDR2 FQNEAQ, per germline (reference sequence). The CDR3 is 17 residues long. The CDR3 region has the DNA TGTGCCAGCAGCTTAGCACCCGGGACAGGGTACTCCTACGAGCAGTACTTC. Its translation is CASSLAPGTGYSYEQYF. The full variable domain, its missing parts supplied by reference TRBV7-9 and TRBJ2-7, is DTGVSQNPRHKITKRGQNVTFRCDPISEHNRLYWYRQTLGQGPEFLTYFQNEAQLEKSRLLSDRFSAERPKGSFSTLEIQRTEQGDSAMYLCASSLAPGTGYSYEQYFGPGTRLTVT.

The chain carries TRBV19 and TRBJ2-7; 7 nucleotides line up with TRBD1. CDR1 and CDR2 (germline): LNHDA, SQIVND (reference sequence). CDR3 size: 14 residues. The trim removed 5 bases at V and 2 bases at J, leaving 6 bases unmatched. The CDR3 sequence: CASSPTGQTYEQYF. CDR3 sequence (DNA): TGTGCCAGTAGTCCCACGGGACAGACCTACGAGCAGTACTTC.

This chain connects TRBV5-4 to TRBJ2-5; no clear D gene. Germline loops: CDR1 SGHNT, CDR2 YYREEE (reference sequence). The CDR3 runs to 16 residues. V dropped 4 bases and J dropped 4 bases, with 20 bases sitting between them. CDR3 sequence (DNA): TGTGCCAGCAGCCCTACCACACATCCCCGAGGAGAGACCCAGTACTTC. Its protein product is CASSPTTHPRGETQYF.

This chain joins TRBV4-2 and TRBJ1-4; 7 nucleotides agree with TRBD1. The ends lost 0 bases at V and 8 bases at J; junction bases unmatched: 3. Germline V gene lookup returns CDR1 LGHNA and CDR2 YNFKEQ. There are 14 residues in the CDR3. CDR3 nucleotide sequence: TGTGCCAGCAGCCAAGAGGTCAGGGGGGAAAAACTGTTTTTT. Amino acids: CASSQEVRGEKLFF.

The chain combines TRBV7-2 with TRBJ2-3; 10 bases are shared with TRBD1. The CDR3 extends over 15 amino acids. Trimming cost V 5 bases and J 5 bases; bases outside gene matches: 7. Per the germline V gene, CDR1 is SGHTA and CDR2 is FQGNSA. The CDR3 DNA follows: TGTGCCAGCAGCATTCGGACAGGGGGGGAAGATACGCAGTATTTT. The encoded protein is CASSIRTGGEDTQYF. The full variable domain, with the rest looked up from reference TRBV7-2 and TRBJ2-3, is GAGVSQSPSNKVTEKGKDVELRCDPISGHTALYWYRQSLGQGLEFLIYFQGNSAPDKSGLPSDRFSAERTGGSVSTLTIQRTQQEDSAVYLCASSIRTGGEDTQYFGPGTRLTVL.

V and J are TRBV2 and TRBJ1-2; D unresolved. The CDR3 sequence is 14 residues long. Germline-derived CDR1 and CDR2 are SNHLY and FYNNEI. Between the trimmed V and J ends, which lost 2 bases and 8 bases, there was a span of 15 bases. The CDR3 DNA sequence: TGTGCCAGCAGTGAAATGGGAGGGTCGGGCGGCTACACCTTC. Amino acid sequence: CASSEMGGSGGYTF.

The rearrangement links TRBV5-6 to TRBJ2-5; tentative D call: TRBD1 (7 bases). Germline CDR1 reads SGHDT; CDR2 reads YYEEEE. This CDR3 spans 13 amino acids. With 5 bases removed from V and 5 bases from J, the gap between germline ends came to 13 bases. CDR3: CASRRDSRETQYF. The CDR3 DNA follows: TGTGCCAGCAGGCGGGACAGTCGGGAGACCCAGTACTTC.

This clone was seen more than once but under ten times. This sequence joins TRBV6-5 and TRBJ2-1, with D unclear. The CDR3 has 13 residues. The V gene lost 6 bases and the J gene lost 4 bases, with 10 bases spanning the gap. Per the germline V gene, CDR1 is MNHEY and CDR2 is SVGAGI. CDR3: CASSITTYNEQFF. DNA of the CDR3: TGTGCCAGCAGCATAACTACATACAATGAGCAGTTCTTC.

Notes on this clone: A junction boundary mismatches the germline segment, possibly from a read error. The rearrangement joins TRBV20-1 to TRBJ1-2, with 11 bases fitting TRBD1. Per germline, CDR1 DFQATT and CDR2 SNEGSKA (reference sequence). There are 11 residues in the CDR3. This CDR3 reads CSAREGQGVAF. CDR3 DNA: TGCAGTGCCAGGGAGGGACAGGGGGTAGCTTTC.

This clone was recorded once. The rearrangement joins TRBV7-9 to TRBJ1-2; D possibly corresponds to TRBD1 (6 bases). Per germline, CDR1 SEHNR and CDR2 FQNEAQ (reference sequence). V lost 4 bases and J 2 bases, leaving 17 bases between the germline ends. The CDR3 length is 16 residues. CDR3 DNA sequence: TGTGCCAGCAGCTCTAGACAGGTTGAACCGAACTATGGCTACACCTTC. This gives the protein CASSSRQVEPNYGYTF.

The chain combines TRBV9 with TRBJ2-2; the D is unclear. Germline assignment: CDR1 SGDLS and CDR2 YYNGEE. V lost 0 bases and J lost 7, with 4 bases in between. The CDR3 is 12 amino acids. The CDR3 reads CASSVGIGELFF. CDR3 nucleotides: TGTGCCAGCAGCGTAGGTATCGGGGAGCTGTTTTTT.

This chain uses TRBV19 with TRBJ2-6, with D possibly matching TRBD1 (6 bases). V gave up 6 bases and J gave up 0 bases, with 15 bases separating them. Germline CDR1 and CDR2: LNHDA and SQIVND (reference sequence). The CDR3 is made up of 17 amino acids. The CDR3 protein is CASRLVGADSGANVLTF. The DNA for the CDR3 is TGTGCCAGTAGACTGGTGGGGGCAGACTCTGGGGCCAACGTCCTGACTTTC.